This T cell receptor beta chain emerged from a study of blood T cell repertoires in COVID-19. Repertoires were generated with immunoSEQ multiplex PCR, while TCRdb's copy carries only in-frame clones and drops some. The data contain just under 350,000 clones, around 83% of them seen just once; the ten biggest clones take up 2.5% to 3%. The CDR3 spans 13 residues. V shed 3 bases and J shed 4 bases, with 9 bases lying between them. Per germline, CDR1 LGHNA and CDR2 YSLEER. The clonotype originates from a man aged 25-45 years with active or convalescent COVID-19. This chain uses TRBV4-3 with TRBJ1-2; no clear D. Specimen: peripheral blood. The CDR3: CASSQSGLYGYTF. The DNA of the CDR3 is TGCGCCAGCAGCCAGAGTGGACTCTATGGCTACACCTTC.